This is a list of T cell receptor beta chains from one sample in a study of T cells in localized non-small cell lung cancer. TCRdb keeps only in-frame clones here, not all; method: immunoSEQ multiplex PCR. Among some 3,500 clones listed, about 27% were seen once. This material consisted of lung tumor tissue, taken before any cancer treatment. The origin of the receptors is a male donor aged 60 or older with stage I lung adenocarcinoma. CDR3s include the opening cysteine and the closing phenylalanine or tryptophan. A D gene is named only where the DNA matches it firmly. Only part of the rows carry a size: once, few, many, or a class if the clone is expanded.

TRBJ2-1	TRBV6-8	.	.	CATRVGRTNNEQFF	TGTGCCACGCGGGTCGGAAGGACCAACAATGAGCAGTTCTTC
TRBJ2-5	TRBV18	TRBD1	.	CASSPTGGPETQYF	TGTGCCAGCTCACCGACAGGGGGCCCAGAGACCCAGTACTTC
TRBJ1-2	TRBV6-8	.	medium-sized	CASRPRGASNYGYTF	TGTGCCAGCAGGCCGCGAGGGGCTTCTAACTATGGCTACACCTTC
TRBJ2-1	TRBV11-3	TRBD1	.	CASRDRGRANEQFF	TGTGCCAGCAGGGACAGGGGGAGGGCCAATGAGCAGTTCTTC
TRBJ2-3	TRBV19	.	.	CATQTRQSDTQYF	TGTGCCACCCAGACTAGGCAATCAGATACGCAGTATTTT
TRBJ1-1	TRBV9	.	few	CASSVGLGWATEAFF	TGTGCCAGCAGCGTAGGTCTTGGGTGGGCCACTGAAGCTTTCTTT
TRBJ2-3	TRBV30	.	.	CAWSISVQPGDTQYF	TGTGCCTGGAGTATTAGCGTGCAACCGGGAGATACGCAGTATTTT
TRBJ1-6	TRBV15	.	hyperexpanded	CATSREILSGASSPLHF	TGTGCCACCAGCAGAGAAATATTGTCAGGGGCTAGTTCACCCCTCCACTTT
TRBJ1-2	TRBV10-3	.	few	CAISEDPLRNGYTF	TGTGCCATCAGTGAGGACCCCCTACGAAATGGCTACACCTTC
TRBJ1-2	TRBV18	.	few	CASSLPPGPEVYGYTF	TGTGCCAGCTCACTGCCCCCGGGACCGGAAGTCTATGGCTACACCTTC
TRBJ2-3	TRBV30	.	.	CAWIPGTLGTQYF	TGTGCCTGGATCCCCGGGACTTTGGGTACGCAGTATTTT
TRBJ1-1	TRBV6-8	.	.	CASSYSTGKGGDEAFF	TGTGCCAGCAGTTACTCTACAGGGAAGGGGGGAGACGAAGCTTTCTTT
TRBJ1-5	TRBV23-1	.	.	CASSSRARGQPQHF	TGCGCCAGCAGTAGCCGGGCCCGGGGTCAGCCCCAGCATTTT
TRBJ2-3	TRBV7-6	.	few	CASSLSGSGDTQYF	TGTGCCAGCAGCTTATCGGGTAGTGGAGATACGCAGTATTTT
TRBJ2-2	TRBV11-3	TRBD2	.	CASSPGLDTGELFF	TGTGCCAGCAGCCCGGGACTAGACACCGGGGAGCTGTTTTTT
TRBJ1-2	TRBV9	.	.	CASSEGTDPIYGYTF	TGTGCCAGCAGCGAAGGGACGGATCCTATCTATGGCTACACCTTC
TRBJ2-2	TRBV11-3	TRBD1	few	CASSPGTVNTGELFF	TGTGCCAGCAGTCCCGGGACAGTAAACACCGGGGAGCTGTTTTTT
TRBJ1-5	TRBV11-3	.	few	CASSLSPRSNQPQHF	TGTGCCAGCAGCTTGTCACCGAGGAGCAATCAGCCCCAGCATTTT
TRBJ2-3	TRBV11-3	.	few	CASSLVSSGRTDTQYF	TGTGCCAGCAGCTTAGTTTCCAGCGGGCGCACAGATACGCAGTATTTT
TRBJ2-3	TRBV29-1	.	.	CSVESGGMDTQYF	TGCAGCGTTGAATCGGGGGGCATGGATACGCAGTATTTT
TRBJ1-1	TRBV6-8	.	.	CASRRGGSTEAFF	TGTGCCAGCAGGAGAGGAGGCAGCACTGAAGCTTTCTTT
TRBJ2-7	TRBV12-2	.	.	CASRLAFGEWGGTIFYEQYF	TGTGCAAGTCGCTTAGCCTTCGGAGAGTGGGGAGGGACTATTTTCTACGAGCAGTACTTC
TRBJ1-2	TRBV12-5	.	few	CASTLGGYGYTF	TGTGCCAGCACCTTGGGGGGTTATGGCTACACCTTC
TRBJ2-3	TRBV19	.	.	CASSFAGQYTDTQYF	TGTGCCAGTAGCTTCGCGGGACAGTACACAGATACGCAGTATTTT
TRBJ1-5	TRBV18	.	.	CASSQVGSNQPQHF	TGTGCCAGCTCACAAGTGGGGAGCAATCAGCCCCAGCATTTT
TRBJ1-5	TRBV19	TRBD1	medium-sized	CATDRGSNQPQHF	TGTGCCACTGACAGGGGAAGCAATCAGCCCCAGCATTTT
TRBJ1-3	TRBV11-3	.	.	CASSPRPGEDTIYF	TGTGCCAGCAGCCCTCGGCCGGGGGAGGACACCATATATTTT
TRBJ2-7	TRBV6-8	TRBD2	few	CASSYRLAGAYEQYF	TGTGCCAGCAGTTACAGGCTAGCGGGGGCCTACGAGCAGTACTTC
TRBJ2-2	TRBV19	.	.	CASSSRLYTGELFF	TGTGCCAGTAGTTCGAGGTTGTACACCGGGGAGCTGTTTTTT
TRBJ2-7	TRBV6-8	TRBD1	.	CASRENRGQLYEQYF	TGTGCCAGCAGAGAAAACAGGGGGCAATTGTACGAGCAGTACTTC
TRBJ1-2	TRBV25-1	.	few	CASSGDSGTYGYTF	TGTGCCAGCAGTGGCGACAGCGGGACCTATGGCTACACCTTC
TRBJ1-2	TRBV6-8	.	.	CASRPAGIGVNYGYTF	TGTGCCAGCAGACCCGCGGGTATTGGGGTTAACTATGGCTACACCTTC
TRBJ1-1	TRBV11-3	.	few	CASSWGRTNTEAFF	TGTGCCAGCAGCTGGGGACGCACGAACACTGAAGCTTTCTTT
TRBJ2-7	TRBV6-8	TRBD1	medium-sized	CASSYSRTGLFNF	TGTGCCAGCAGTTACTCACGGACAGGTTTATTCAACTTC
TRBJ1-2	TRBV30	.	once	CAWSNRINYGYTF	TGTGCCTGGAGTAACCGGATTAACTATGGCTACACCTTC
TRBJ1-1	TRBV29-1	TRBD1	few	CSVNRGSDTEAFF	TGCAGCGTCAACAGGGGCTCGGACACTGAAGCTTTCTTT
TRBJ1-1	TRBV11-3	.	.	CASSSDGPNTEAFF	TGTGCCAGCAGCTCCGATGGGCCGAACACTGAAGCTTTCTTT
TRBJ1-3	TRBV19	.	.	CASTLGHSGNTIYF	TGTGCCAGTACCTTGGGGCACTCTGGAAACACCATATATTTT
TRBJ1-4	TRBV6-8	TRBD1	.	CASSHRDRLNEKLFF	TGTGCCAGCAGCCACCGGGACAGGTTGAATGAAAAACTGTTTTTT
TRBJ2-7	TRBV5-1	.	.	CASSLAPSDVHEQYF	TGCGCCAGCAGCTTGGCCCCAAGCGATGTACACGAGCAGTACTTC
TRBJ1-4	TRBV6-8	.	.	CASSWTTTNEKLFF	TGTGCCAGCAGTTGGACTACAACTAATGAAAAACTGTTTTTT
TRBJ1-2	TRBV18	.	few	CASSPPLGGGYTF	TGTGCCAGCTCACCACCGCTTGGGGGCGGCTACACCTTC
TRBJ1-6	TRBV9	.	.	CASSETLSSYNSPLHF	TGTGCCAGCAGTGAAACCCTGAGCTCCTATAATTCACCCCTCCACTTT
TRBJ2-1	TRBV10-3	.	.	CAISESQGGGYNEQFF	TGTGCCATCAGTGAGTCGCAGGGGGGTGGCTACAATGAGCAGTTCTTC
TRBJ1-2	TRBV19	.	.	CASSGPSQESNYGYTF	TGTGCCAGTAGTGGTCCCTCACAGGAGTCTAACTATGGCTACACCTTC
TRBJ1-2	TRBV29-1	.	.	CSVEVPRTGNYGYTF	TGCAGCGTTGAAGTCCCCCGTACAGGGAACTATGGCTACACCTTC
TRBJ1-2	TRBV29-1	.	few	CSVEDETRIGYTF	TGCAGCGTTGAAGACGAGACCCGGATCGGCTACACCTTC
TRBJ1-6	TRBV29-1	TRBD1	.	CSVGTGATNSPLHF	TGCAGCGTCGGGACAGGGGCCACTAATTCACCCCTCCACTTT
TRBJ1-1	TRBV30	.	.	CAWSVDPKFTEAFF	TGTGCCTGGAGTGTAGATCCCAAGTTCACTGAAGCTTTCTTT
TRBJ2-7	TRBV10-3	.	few	CAISVPPATSSYEQYF	TGTGCCATCAGTGTACCGCCCGCGACGAGCTCCTACGAGCAGTACTTC
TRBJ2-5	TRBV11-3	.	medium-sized	CASSLWRGQETQYF	TGTGCCAGCAGCTTATGGAGGGGACAGGAGACCCAGTACTTC
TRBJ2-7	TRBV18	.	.	CASSSSSYEQYF	TGTGCCAGCTCATCAAGCTCCTACGAGCAGTACTTC
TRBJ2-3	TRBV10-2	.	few	CASCPGFYTQYF	TGCGCCAGCTGTCCGGGTTTTTATACGCAGTATTTT
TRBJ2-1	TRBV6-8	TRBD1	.	CASSRRTGGDEQFF	TGTGCCAGCAGCCGAAGGACAGGGGGAGATGAGCAGTTCTTC